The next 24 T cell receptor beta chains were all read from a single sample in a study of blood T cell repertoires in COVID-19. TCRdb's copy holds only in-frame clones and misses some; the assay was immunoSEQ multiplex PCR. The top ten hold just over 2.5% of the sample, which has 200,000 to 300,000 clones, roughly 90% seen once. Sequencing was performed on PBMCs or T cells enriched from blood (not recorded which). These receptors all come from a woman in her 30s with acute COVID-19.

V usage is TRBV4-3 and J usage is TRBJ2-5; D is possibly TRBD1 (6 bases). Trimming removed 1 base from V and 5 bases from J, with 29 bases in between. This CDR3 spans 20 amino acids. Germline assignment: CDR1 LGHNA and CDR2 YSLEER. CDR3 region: CASSQAPDGTTSREWETQYF. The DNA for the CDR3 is TGCGCCAGCAGCCAAGCTCCCGACGGGACAACTTCCAGAGAGTGGGAGACCCAGTACTTC.

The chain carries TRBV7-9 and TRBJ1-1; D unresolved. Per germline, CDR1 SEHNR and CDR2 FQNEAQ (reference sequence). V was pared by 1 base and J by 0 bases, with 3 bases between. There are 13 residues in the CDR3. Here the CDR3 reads CASSLVMNTEAFF. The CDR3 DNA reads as TGTGCCAGCAGCTTAGTTATGAACACTGAAGCTTTCTTT. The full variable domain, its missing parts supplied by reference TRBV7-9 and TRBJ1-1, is DTGVSQNPRHKITKRGQNVTFRCDPISEHNRLYWYRQTLGQGPEFLTYFQNEAQLEKSRLLSDRFSAERPKGSFSTLEIQRTEQGDSAMYLCASSLVMNTEAFFGQGTRLTVV.

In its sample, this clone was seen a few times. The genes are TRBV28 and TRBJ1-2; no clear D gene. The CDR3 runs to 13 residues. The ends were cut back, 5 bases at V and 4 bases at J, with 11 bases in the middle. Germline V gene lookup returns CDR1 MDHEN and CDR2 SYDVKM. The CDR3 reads CASSPGEVYGYTF. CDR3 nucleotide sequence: TGTGCCAGCAGTCCGGGTGAGGTCTATGGCTACACCTTC.

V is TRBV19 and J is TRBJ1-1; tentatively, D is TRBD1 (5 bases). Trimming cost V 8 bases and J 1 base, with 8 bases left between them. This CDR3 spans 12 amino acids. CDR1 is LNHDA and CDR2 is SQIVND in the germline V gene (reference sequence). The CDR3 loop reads CASSGRNTEAFF. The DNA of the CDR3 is TGTGCCAGTTCAGGGCGGAACACTGAAGCTTTCTTT.

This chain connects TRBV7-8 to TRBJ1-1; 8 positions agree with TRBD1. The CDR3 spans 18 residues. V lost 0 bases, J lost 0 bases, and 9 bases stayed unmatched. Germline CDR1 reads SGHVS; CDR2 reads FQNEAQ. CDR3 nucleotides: TGTGCCAGCAGCTTAGCGCAGGGGGCGAAATACATGAACACTGAAGCTTTCTTT. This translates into CASSLAQGAKYMNTEAFF.

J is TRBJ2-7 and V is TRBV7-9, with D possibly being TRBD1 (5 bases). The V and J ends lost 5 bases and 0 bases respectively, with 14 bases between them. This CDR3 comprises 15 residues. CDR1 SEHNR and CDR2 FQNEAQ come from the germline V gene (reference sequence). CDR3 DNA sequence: TGTGCCAGCAGCCATCGCGACAGTTTCTCCTACGAGCAGTACTTC. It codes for CASSHRDSFSYEQYF. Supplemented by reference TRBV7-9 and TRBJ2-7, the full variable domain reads DTGVSQNPRHKITKRGQNVTFRCDPISEHNRLYWYRQTLGQGPEFLTYFQNEAQLEKSRLLSDRFSAERPKGSFSTLEIQRTEQGDSAMYLCASSHRDSFSYEQYFGPGTRLTVT.

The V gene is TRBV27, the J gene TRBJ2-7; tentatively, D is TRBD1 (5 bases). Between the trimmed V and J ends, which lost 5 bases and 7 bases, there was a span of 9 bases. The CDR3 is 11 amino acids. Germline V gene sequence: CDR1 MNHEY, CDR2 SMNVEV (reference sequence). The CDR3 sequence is CASSGAGEQYF. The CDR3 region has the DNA TGTGCCAGCAGTGGGGCAGGGGAGCAGTACTTC.

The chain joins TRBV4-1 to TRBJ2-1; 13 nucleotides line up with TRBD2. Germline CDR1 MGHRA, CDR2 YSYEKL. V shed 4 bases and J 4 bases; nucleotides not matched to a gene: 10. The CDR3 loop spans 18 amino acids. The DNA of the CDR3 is TGCGCCAGCAGCCTCCAACTAGCGGGGGGGCTGGATTACAATGAGCAGTTCTTC. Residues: CASSLQLAGGLDYNEQFF.

CDR3 DNA sequence: TGTGCCAGCAGTTATTTTAGCTACGCGGATGGCTACACCTTC. This encodes CASSYFSYADGYTF. The chain employs TRBV6-2 or TRBV6-3 and TRBJ1-2; D remains unclear. CDR1 and CDR2 from the germline V gene are MNHEY and SVGEGT. CDR3 length: 14 residues. V lost 3 bases to trimming and J lost 6 bases, with 14 bases between them.

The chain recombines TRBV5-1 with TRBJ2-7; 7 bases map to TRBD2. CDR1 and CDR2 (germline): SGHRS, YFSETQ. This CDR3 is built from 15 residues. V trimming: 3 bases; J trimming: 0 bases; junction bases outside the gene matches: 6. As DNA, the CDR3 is TGCGCCAGCAGCTCGGAGGGAGGGAGCTCCTACGAGCAGTACTTC. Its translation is CASSSEGGSSYEQYF.

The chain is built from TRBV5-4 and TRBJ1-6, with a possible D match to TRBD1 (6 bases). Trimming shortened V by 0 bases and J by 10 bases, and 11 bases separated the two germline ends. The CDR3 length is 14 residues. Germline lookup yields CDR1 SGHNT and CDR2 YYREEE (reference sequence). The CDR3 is CASSLAPTGSPLHF. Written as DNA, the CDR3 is TGTGCCAGCAGCTTGGCCCCGACAGGATCACCCCTCCACTTT. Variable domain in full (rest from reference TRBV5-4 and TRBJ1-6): ETGVTQSPTHLIKTRGQQVTLRCSSQSGHNTVSWYQQALGQGPQFIFQYYREEENGRGNFPPRFSGLQFPNYSSELNVNALELDDSALYLCASSLAPTGSPLHFGNGTRLTVT.

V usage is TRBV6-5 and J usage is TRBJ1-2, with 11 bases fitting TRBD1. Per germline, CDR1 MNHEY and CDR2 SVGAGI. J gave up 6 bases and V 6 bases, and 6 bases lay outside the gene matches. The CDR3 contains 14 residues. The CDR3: CASSPGTGGDGYTF. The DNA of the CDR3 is TGTGCCAGCAGCCCCGGGACAGGGGGTGATGGCTACACCTTC.

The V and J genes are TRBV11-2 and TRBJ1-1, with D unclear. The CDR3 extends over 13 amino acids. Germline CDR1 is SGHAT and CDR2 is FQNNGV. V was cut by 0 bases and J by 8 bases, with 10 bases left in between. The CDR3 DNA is TGTGCCAGCAGCTTAGATGTTGTGACAGAAGCTTTCTTT. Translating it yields CASSLDVVTEAFF.

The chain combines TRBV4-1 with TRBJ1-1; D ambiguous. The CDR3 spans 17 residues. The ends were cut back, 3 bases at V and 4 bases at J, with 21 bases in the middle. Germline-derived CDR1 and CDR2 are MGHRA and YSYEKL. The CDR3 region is CASSHPATSTEGTEAFF. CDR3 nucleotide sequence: TGCGCCAGCAGCCACCCCGCGACCAGCACAGAGGGCACTGAAGCTTTCTTT.

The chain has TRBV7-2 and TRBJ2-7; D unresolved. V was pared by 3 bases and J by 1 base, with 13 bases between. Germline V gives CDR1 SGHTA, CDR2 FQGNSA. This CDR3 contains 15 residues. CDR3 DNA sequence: TGTGCCAGCAGCTTTCTTTCCCCGGGTTCCTACGAGCAGTACTTC. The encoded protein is CASSFLSPGSYEQYF.

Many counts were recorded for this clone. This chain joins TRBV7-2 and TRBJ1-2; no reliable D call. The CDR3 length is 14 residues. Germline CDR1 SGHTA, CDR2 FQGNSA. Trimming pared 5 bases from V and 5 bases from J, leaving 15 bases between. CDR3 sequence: CASSPGRSGYGYTF. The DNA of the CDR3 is TGTGCCAGCAGCCCGGGTCGGAGTGGGTATGGCTACACCTTC.

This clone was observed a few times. In DNA form, the CDR3 reads TGTGCCAGTAGACCCCGGTTCGGGAACACTGAAGCTTTCTTT. Translating gives CASRPRFGNTEAFF. This chain joins TRBV19 and TRBJ1-1; D is unresolved. Germline assignment: CDR1 LNHDA and CDR2 SQIVND (reference sequence). CDR3 length: 14 amino acids. Trimming shortened V by 6 bases and J by 1 base, and 12 bases separated the two germline ends.

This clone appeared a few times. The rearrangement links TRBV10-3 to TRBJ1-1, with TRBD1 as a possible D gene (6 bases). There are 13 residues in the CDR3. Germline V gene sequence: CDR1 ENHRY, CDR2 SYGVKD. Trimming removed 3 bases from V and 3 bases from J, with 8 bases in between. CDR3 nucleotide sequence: TGTGCCATCAGTGATAAGGGGGACACTGAAGCTTTCTTT. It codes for CAISDKGDTEAFF.

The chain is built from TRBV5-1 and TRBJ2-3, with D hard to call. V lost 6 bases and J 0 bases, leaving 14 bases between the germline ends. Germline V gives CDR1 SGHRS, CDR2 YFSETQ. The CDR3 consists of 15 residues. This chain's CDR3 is CASNEPAVSTDTQYF. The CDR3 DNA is TGCGCCAGCAACGAGCCGGCGGTTAGCACAGATACGCAGTATTTT.

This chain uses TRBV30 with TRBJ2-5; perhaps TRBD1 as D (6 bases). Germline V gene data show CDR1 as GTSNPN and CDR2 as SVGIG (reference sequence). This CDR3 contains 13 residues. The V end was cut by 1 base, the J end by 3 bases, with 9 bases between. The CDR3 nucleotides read TGTGCCTGGAGTGGGCAGGGGAAAGAGACCCAGTACTTC. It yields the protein CAWSGQGKETQYF.

CDR3 in amino acids: CASIPGATGNTIYF. The CDR3 DNA reads as TGTGCCAGCATCCCTGGGGCGACTGGAAACACCATATATTTT. This chain joins TRBV7-9 and TRBJ1-3; possibly TRBD1 for D (5 bases). The CDR3 consists of 14 residues. Trimming pared 7 bases from V and 2 bases from J, leaving 12 bases between. Germline values: CDR1 SEHNR, CDR2 FQNEAQ (reference sequence).

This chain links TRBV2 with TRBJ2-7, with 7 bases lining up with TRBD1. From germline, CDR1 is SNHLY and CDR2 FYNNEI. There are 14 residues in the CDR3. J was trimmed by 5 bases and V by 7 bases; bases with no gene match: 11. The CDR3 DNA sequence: TGTGCCAGCACTCTTTGGGACAGTCACAACGAGCAGTACTTC. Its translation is CASTLWDSHNEQYF.

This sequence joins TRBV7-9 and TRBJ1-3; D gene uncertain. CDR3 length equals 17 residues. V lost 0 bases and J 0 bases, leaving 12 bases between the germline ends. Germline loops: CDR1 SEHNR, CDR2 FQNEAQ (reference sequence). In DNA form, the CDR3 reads TGTGCCAGCAGCTTAGCTCCTTTTGGGAGCTCTGGAAACACCATATATTTT. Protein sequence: CASSLAPFGSSGNTIYF.

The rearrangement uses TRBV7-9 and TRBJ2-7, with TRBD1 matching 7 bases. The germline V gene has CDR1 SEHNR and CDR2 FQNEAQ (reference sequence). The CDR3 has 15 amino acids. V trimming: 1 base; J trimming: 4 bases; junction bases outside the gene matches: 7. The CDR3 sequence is CASSLGPGGDYEQYF. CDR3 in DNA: TGTGCCAGCAGCTTAGGCCCAGGGGGAGATTACGAGCAGTACTTC.